This TCR beta chain was found in a study of early T cells in non-severe SARS-CoV-2 infection. Background on the study: The input, bulk RNA from unsorted whole blood, was sequenced, and chains were unpaired.

This clonotype was detected only a few times. The CDR3 is 15 residues long. Per germline, CDR1 SGHDN and CDR2 FVKESK. The V and J ends lost 1 base and 1 base respectively, with 7 bases between them. Unique molecular identifiers were affixed to single, distinct cDNA molecules. TCRdb used MiXCR to reprocess the 5' RACE reads, holding one entry per CDR3 protein. The table includes under 90,000 distinct CDR3 sequences, approximately 14% detected once. Sequenced sample: whole blood. The gene calls are TRBV14 and TRBJ2-2; D is undetermined. This clonotype originated in an adult who was a healthcare worker with PCR-confirmed SARS-CoV-2 infection or an uninfected control (not recorded which). This CDR3 is CASSQGLENTGELFF. The CDR3 DNA reads as TGTGCCAGCAGCCAAGGGCTGGAGAACACCGGGGAGCTGTTTTTT.